The 7 T cell receptor beta chains in this list originate from one sample, sequenced in a study of T-cell memory formation after mild COVID-19. TCRdb fed the 5' RACE reads into MiXCR, producing one record per CDR3 protein. The sample lists hundreds of thousands of distinct CDR3 sequences, 15% to 20% seen once, with 7.5% to 10% in the top ten. The sample taken for sequencing was PBMCs or a T cell subset sorted from them (not recorded which). The source is an adult woman who had mild COVID-19 (a few samples of this study predate the infection). Cell type and time point are not known.

V and J are TRBV24-1 and TRBJ1-1, with D possibly being TRBD1 (5 bases). CDR1 is KGHDR, CDR2 SFDVKD, per germline. The germline V and J ends were trimmed by 2 bases and 2 bases, with 11 bases remaining between them. The CDR3 is 15 amino acids. As DNA, the CDR3 is TGTGCCACCAGTGATTCCAGGACATTAAACACTGAAGCTTTCTTT. This gives the protein CATSDSRTLNTEAFF.

This clonotype was detected only a few times. The rearrangement links TRBV12-3 or TRBV12-4 to TRBJ2-1, with 9 bases that match TRBD2. V gave up 6 bases and J gave up 0 bases; unmatched junction bases: 3. The CDR3 loop spans 15 amino acids. CDR3 amino acids: CASSTSGHSYNEQFF. In DNA, the CDR3 is TGTGCCAGCAGCACTAGCGGGCACTCCTACAATGAGCAGTTCTTC.

The chain carries TRBV3-1 and TRBJ1-1; D call uncertain. Germline CDR1 and CDR2: LGHDT and YNNKEL (reference sequence). With 1 base removed from V and 1 base from J, the gap between germline ends came to 19 bases. This CDR3 contains 18 residues. CDR3 amino acids: CASSQGGRFEVKNTEAFF. CDR3 coding DNA: TGTGCCAGCAGCCAAGGTGGCCGATTTGAAGTAAAGAACACTGAAGCTTTCTTT.

This clonotype turned up a few times. The V and J genes are TRBV29-1 and TRBJ2-3, with unresolved D. V was cut by 5 bases and J by 2 bases, with 11 bases left in between. The CDR3 spans 13 residues. Germline V gene sequence: CDR1 SQVTM, CDR2 ANQGSEA. This CDR3 is CSVFGGNTDTQYF. The CDR3 coding sequence is TGCAGCGTTTTTGGTGGGAACACAGATACGCAGTATTTT.

The V and J genes are TRBV6-2 or TRBV6-3 and TRBJ1-1; no clear D. Germline CDR1 and CDR2: MNHEY and SVGEGT. CDR3 length equals 16 residues. Trimming removed 2 bases from V and 1 base from J, with 14 bases in between. CDR3: CASSYRGGEENTEAFF. The CDR3 DNA sequence: TGTGCCAGCAGTTACCGAGGTGGGGAAGAGAACACTGAAGCTTTCTTT.

This clonotype was observed a handful of times. V is TRBV7-2 and J is TRBJ2-2, with 7 bases matching TRBD1. Germline-derived CDR1 and CDR2 are SGHTA and FQGNSA. Unmatched junction bases numbered 6, after V lost 4 bases and J lost 1 base. CDR3 length: 16 residues. This CDR3 is CASSSTGQLNTGELFF. The CDR3 bases are TGTGCCAGCAGCTCCACGGGACAGCTGAACACCGGGGAGCTGTTTTTT.

V usage is TRBV28 and J usage is TRBJ2-1, with D perhaps TRBD1 or TRBD2 (5 bases each). The CDR3 spans 13 residues. V was pared by 1 base and J by 7 bases, with 8 bases between. CDR1 is MDHEN, CDR2 SYDVKM, per germline. This chain's CDR3 is CASSLFGGNEQFF. The CDR3 DNA reads as TGTGCCAGCAGTTTATTTGGGGGAAATGAGCAGTTCTTC.